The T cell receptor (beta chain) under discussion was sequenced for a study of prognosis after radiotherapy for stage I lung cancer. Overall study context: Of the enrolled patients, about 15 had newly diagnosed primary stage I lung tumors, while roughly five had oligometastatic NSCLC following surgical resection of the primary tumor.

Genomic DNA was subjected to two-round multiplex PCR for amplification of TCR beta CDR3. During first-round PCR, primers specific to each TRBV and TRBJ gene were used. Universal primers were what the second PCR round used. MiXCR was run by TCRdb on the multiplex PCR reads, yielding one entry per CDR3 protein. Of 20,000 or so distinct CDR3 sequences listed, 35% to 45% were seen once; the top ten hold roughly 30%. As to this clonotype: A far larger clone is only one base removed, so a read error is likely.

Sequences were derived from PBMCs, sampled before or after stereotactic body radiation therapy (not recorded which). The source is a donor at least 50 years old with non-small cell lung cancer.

The CDR3 protein is CASSYSDSGGYTF. The CDR3 DNA follows: TGTGCCAGCAGTTACTCTGACAGTGGTGGCTACACCTTC. The genes are TRBV6-9 and TRBJ1-2; D is possibly TRBD1 (5 bases). V was trimmed by 3 bases and J by 7 bases, leaving 12 bases between them. The germline V gene has CDR1 MNHGY and CDR2 SVAAGI. This CDR3 has 13 amino acids.